Each of the 29 T cell receptor beta chains below was sequenced from the same sample in a study of PD-1 blockade in classical Hodgkin lymphoma. All patients experienced relapse after autologous stem cell transplantation, and brentuximab vedotin exposure was variable. TCRdb keeps only in-frame clones here, not all; method: immunoSEQ multiplex PCR. The data contain roughly 41,000 clones, almost 90% of them singletons. Specimen: peripheral blood mononuclear cells (PBMCs), collected before the second cycle of nivolumab. The receptors here all came from a human donor with classical Hodgkin lymphoma.

The rearrangement joins TRBV10-3 to TRBJ2-1, with 11 nucleotides matching TRBD2. V lost 4 bases to trimming and J lost 3 bases; unmatched junction nucleotides: 8. CDR1 ENHRY and CDR2 SYGVKD come from the germline V gene. The CDR3 contains 17 residues. The CDR3 DNA reads TGTGCCATCAGTGCCCTAGGACTAGCGGGCAACTACAATGAGCAGTTCTTC. As protein: CAISALGLAGNYNEQFF.

CDR3 nucleotide sequence: TGTGCCAGCAGCGCCGGGACAGCTGCTTCTCAGTTCTTC. Its translation is CASSAGTAASQFF. This chain connects TRBV6-5 to TRBJ2-1; 7 bases are a match to TRBD1. There are 13 residues in the CDR3. The germline CDR1 and CDR2 sequences are MNHEY and SVGAGI. J gave up 13 bases and V 6 bases, and 12 bases lay outside the gene matches.

The chain carries TRBV9 and TRBJ2-1; no reliable D call. Looked up from germline, CDR1 is SGDLS and CDR2 is YYNGEE. Trimming cost V 4 bases and J 6 bases, with 14 bases left between them. CDR3 length equals 14 residues. DNA of the CDR3: TGTGCCAGCAGCCCCGGCCTGGGTTCCAATGAGCAGTTCTTC. This gives the protein CASSPGLGSNEQFF.

This chain uses TRBV28 with TRBJ2-7; the D gene is possibly TRBD2 (6 bases). This CDR3 comprises 13 residues. Germline V gene data show CDR1 as MDHEN and CDR2 as SYDVKM. V was clipped by 4 bases and J by 4 bases, with 11 bases between them. As DNA, the CDR3 is TGTGCCAGCAGTTCGGGAGATATTTACGAGCAGTACTTC. Translation: CASSSGDIYEQYF.

The rearrangement joins TRBV11-3 to TRBJ2-3; possibly TRBD1 or TRBD2 for D (5 bases each). From germline, CDR1 is SGHNT and CDR2 YENEEA. Trimming removed 5 bases from V and 2 bases from J, with 8 bases in between. The CDR3 is made up of 13 amino acids. CDR3: CASSTGATDTQYF. DNA for the CDR3: TGTGCCAGCAGCACCGGGGCCACAGATACGCAGTATTTT.

This sequence joins TRBV27 and TRBJ2-7; no definite D call. CDR1 MNHEY and CDR2 SMNVEV come from the germline V gene (reference sequence). The CDR3 sequence is 11 residues long. V was clipped by 6 bases and J by 3 bases, with 6 bases between them. CDR3: CASSPYYEQYF. CDR3 nucleotides: TGTGCCAGCAGCCCCTACTACGAGCAGTACTTC.

This sequence joins TRBV4-2 and TRBJ2-7; no firm D call. Germline CDR1 and CDR2: LGHNA and YNFKEQ. Trimming took off 1 base at V and 3 bases at J, with 13 bases between the two ends. This CDR3 spans 15 amino acids. This CDR3 reads CASSQGIGDGYEQYF. In DNA form, the CDR3 reads TGTGCCAGCAGCCAAGGGATTGGAGACGGCTACGAGCAGTACTTC.

About this clone: Mismatch with germline at one junction end may stem from a read error. The V and J genes are TRBV30 and TRBJ2-6; D gene ambiguous. The CDR3 has 14 amino acids. Germline CDR1 GTSNPN, CDR2 SVGIG (reference sequence). CDR3 DNA sequence: TGTGTCTGGAGAGATCGGTCTGGGGCCAACGTCCTGACTTTC. This codes for CVWRDRSGANVLTF.

This chain links TRBV27 with TRBJ2-5, with D perhaps matching TRBD1 (6 bases). V gave up 6 bases and J gave up 4 bases, with 15 bases separating them. Per germline, CDR1 MNHEY and CDR2 SMNVEV (reference sequence). The CDR3 has 14 residues. The CDR3 protein is CASSLIRGRETQYF. In DNA, the CDR3 is TGTGCCAGCAGCCTCATCAGGGGACGAGAGACCCAGTACTTC.

This chain uses TRBV2 with TRBJ2-7; D is perhaps TRBD1 (6 bases). Trimming cost V 5 bases and J 6 bases, with 14 bases left between them. The germline gives CDR1 SNHLY, CDR2 FYNNEI. The CDR3 length is 13 residues. The CDR3 nucleotides read TGTGCCAGCAGTTCGGCCAGGGGAGTCGAGCAGTACTTC. Protein sequence: CASSSARGVEQYF.

The chain links TRBV5-8 to TRBJ2-3; the D is unclear. V lost 4 bases and J 6 bases, leaving 9 bases between the germline ends. From germline, CDR1 is SGHTS and CDR2 YDEGEE. There are 12 residues in the CDR3. CDR3: CASSPRTDTQYF. CDR3 nucleotide sequence: TGTGCCAGCAGCCCGAGGACGGATACGCAGTATTTT.

V is TRBV7-3 and J is TRBJ1-4; D uncertain. The CDR3 runs 15 residues. Germline CDR1 SGHTA, CDR2 FQGTGA. Trimming removed 5 bases from V and 7 bases from J, with 17 bases in between. The CDR3 here is CASSALTLRGEKLFF. DNA of the CDR3: TGTGCCAGCAGCGCCTTGACACTACGGGGTGAAAAACTGTTTTTT.

V and J are TRBV7-8 and TRBJ2-7, with 16 bases lining up with TRBD2. Trimming removed 0 bases from V and 4 bases from J; junction bases left unmatched: 12. The CDR3 loop spans 20 amino acids. Per germline, CDR1 SGHVS and CDR2 FQNEAQ. CDR3 DNA: TGTGCCAGCAGCTTAGCGATGGCGGGACTAGCGGGAGGGCACACTTACGAGCAGTACTTC. Its translation: CASSLAMAGLAGGHTYEQYF.

V gene TRBV6-5 combines with J gene TRBJ1-1; 8 nucleotides agree with TRBD1. V gave up 4 bases and J gave up 4 bases; unmatched junction bases: 8. Per germline, CDR1 MNHEY and CDR2 SVGAGI. This CDR3 has 15 amino acids. CDR3 loop: CASSFHGQGGTEAFF. CDR3 coding DNA: TGTGCCAGCAGTTTCCACGGACAGGGCGGCACTGAAGCTTTCTTT.

This sequence joins TRBV5-1 and TRBJ1-2; D is ambiguous. The length of the CDR3 is 12 residues. The V gene's germline CDR1 is SGHRS and CDR2 YFSETQ. Trimming shortened V by 4 bases and J by 6 bases, and 10 bases separated the two germline ends. The CDR3 DNA reads as TGCGCCAGCAGCAGGACCGCCGATGGCTACACCTTC. It encodes CASSRTADGYTF.

The chain has TRBV18 and TRBJ2-3; TRBD2 aligns across 8 bases. V trimming: 1 base; J trimming: 4 bases; junction bases outside the gene matches: 10. CDR3 size: 17 residues. Looked up from germline, CDR1 is KGHSH and CDR2 is LQKENI. CDR3 DNA: TGTGCCAGCTCACCACGTGCATCGGGAGGGCCGGCAGATACGCAGTATTTT. The encoded protein is CASSPRASGGPADTQYF. The full variable domain, in which reference TRBV18 and TRBJ2-3 provide the parts outside the CDR3, is NAGVMQNPRHLVRRRGQEARLRCSPMKGHSHVYWYRQLPEEGLKFMVYLQKENIIDESGMPKERFSAEFPKEGPSILRIQQVVRGDSAAYFCASSPRASGGPADTQYFGPGTRLTVL.

This sequence joins TRBV5-6 and TRBJ1-5, with 8 bases matching TRBD1. The V gene end was trimmed by 0 bases and the J gene end by 5 bases; junction bases not matched to a gene: 7. This CDR3 spans 16 amino acids. Germline values: CDR1 SGHDT, CDR2 YYEEEE. For the CDR3, the DNA is TGTGCCAGCAGCTTGGGTCGCCAGGGGGCCTATCAGCCCCAGCATTTT. Its protein product is CASSLGRQGAYQPQHF.

The rearrangement joins TRBV6-6 to TRBJ1-2; D ambiguous. The CDR3 contains 10 residues. V lost 2 bases and J lost 8, with 3 bases in between. Germline CDR1 reads MNHNY; CDR2 reads SVGAGI (reference sequence). CDR3 bases: TGTGCCAGCAGTTACGACGGCTACACCTTC. Amino acid sequence: CASSYDGYTF.

The V and J genes are TRBV4-1 and TRBJ2-7; D not certain. The V end lost 1 base, the J end lost 2 bases, and 15 bases lay between the germline ends. The CDR3 consists of 16 residues. The V gene's germline CDR1 is MGHRA and CDR2 YSYEKL. The DNA of the CDR3 is TGCGCCAGCAGCCAAGTTGATATGATGGTAACCTACGAGCAGTACTTC. Translation gives CASSQVDMMVTYEQYF.

The CDR3 is CASSPGTSDGELFF. DNA of the CDR3: TGCGCCAGCAGCCCCGGGACCTCTGACGGGGAGCTGTTTTTT. The gene calls are TRBV5-1 and TRBJ2-2; D tentatively reads TRBD1 or TRBD2 (5 bases each). CDR3 length: 14 amino acids. CDR1 and CDR2 (germline): SGHRS, YFSETQ. V was clipped by 4 bases and J by 7 bases, with 14 bases between them.

The chain uses TRBV5-6 and TRBJ2-5, with D perhaps matching TRBD2 (5 bases). The germline CDR1 and CDR2 sequences are SGHDT and YYEEEE. Trimming stripped 4 bases from V and 5 bases from J, with 21 bases between. The CDR3 spans 16 residues. DNA for the CDR3: TGTGCCAGCAGCGAGGACCCTACCGCGGGCCGGGAGACCCAGTACTTC. Translation gives CASSEDPTAGRETQYF.

The rearrangement links TRBV5-1 to TRBJ2-7, with D maybe TRBD1 (5 bases). CDR1 is SGHRS, CDR2 YFSETQ, per germline. This CDR3 has 15 amino acids. With 0 bases removed from V and 6 bases from J, the gap between germline ends came to 16 bases. CDR3: CASSLGLGLLGEQYF. Written as DNA, the CDR3 is TGCGCCAGCAGCTTGGGACTGGGGCTACTCGGCGAGCAGTACTTC.

The CDR3 nucleotides read TGTGCCAGCAGCCACCCGACCGGGACCTACGAGCAGTACTTC. Translation gives CASSHPTGTYEQYF. The chain has TRBV5-4 and TRBJ2-7, with D possibly TRBD2 on 5 matching bases. This CDR3 has 14 residues. CDR1 is SGHNT and CDR2 is YYREEE in the germline V gene (reference sequence). Trimming removed 4 bases from V and 2 bases from J, with 13 bases in between.

The rearrangement uses TRBV18 and TRBJ2-1; no reliable D call. The germline V gene has CDR1 KGHSH and CDR2 LQKENI. The CDR3 is made up of 14 amino acids. Trimming stripped 2 bases from V and 5 bases from J, with 10 bases between. For the CDR3, the DNA is TGTGCCAGCTCACCAGCAAATTGGGACAATGAGCAGTTCTTC. It is translated as CASSPANWDNEQFF.

The V gene is TRBV6-5, the J gene TRBJ1-1, with D unclear. This CDR3 is 14 amino acids long. V lost 5 bases to trimming and J lost 1 base, with 11 bases between them. CDR1 is MNHEY and CDR2 is SVGAGI in the germline V gene. In DNA, the CDR3 is TGTGCCAGCAGTCTTTTTTACAGGAACACTGAAGCTTTCTTT. Its translation is CASSLFYRNTEAFF.

The chain combines TRBV30 with TRBJ2-7; possibly TRBD2 for D (5 bases). This CDR3 has 14 residues. V was trimmed by 1 base and J by 5 bases, leaving 15 bases between them. Germline assignment: CDR1 GTSNPN and CDR2 SVGIG (reference sequence). CDR3 nucleotide sequence: TGTGCCTGGAGTGAGAAACGGGAACGAGACGAGCAGTACTTC. Encoded protein: CAWSEKRERDEQYF.

Only one count was recorded for this clone. V gene TRBV5-5 combines with J gene TRBJ2-1; D gene unclear. Per the germline V gene, CDR1 is SGHKS and CDR2 is YYEKEE (reference sequence). The CDR3 is made up of 15 amino acids. Trimming shortened V by 4 bases and J by 5 bases, and 16 bases separated the two germline ends. The CDR3 DNA sequence: TGTGCCAGCAGCCCCATTTTCGGGCCTAACAATGAGCAGTTCTTC. Its translation is CASSPIFGPNNEQFF.

A note on this clone: A read error may produce the germline difference seen at one junction end. This chain joins TRBV5-1 and TRBJ2-5; 9 nucleotides match TRBD1. CDR1 and CDR2 from the germline V gene are SGHRS and YFSETQ. CDR3 length: 14 amino acids. As DNA, the CDR3 is TGCGCCAGCAGCAGGGACAGGGTGGCAGAGGCCCAGTACTTC. Its translation is CASSRDRVAEAQYF.

The chain has TRBV5-1 and TRBJ2-6; weak D call: TRBD2 (5 bases). Germline V CDR1 and CDR2: SGHRS, YFSETQ. This CDR3 has 16 residues. Trimming shortened V by 0 bases and J by 0 bases, and 7 bases separated the two germline ends. The CDR3 bases are TGCGCCAGCAGCTTGGGGGGAGACTCTGGGGCCAACGTCCTGACTTTC. The encoded protein is CASSLGGDSGANVLTF.